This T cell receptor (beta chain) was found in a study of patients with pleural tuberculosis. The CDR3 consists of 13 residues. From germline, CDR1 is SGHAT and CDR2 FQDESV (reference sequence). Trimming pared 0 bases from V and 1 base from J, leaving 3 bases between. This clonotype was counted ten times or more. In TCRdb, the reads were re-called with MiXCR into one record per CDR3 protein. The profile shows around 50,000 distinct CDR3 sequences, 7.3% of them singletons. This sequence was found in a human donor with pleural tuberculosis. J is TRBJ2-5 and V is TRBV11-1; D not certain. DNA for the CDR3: TGTGCCAGCAGCTTAGCCCCCCAAGAGACCCAGTACTTC. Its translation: CASSLAPQETQYF.